The 18 T cell receptor beta chains below were found in one sample sequenced in a study of T cells after yellow fever vaccination. TCRdb analysed the 5' RACE reads with MiXCR anew, one entry per CDR3 protein. This sample yields a few hundred thousand distinct CDR3 sequences, of which 6.5% to 8.5% are seen a single time; around 17% belongs to the top ten. The starting material was PBMCs, obtained about 49 days after the first yellow fever vaccination. The receptor set was obtained from a man younger than 35 who received the YFV17D yellow fever vaccine.

This clonotype showed up just a few times. A read error may explain this, as a much larger clone is one base away. The rearrangement links TRBV7-8 to TRBJ2-1; perhaps D is TRBD1 or TRBD2 (5 bases each). Germline values: CDR1 SGHVS, CDR2 FQNEAQ. This CDR3 spans 12 amino acids. Between the trimmed V and J ends, which lost 1 base and 9 bases, there was a span of 7 bases. The CDR3 spells CASSLGGIEQFF. In DNA form, the CDR3 reads TGTGCCAGCAGCTTAGGGGGGATTGAGCAGTTCTTC.

V usage is TRBV29-1 and J usage is TRBJ2-3; 9 bases fit TRBD1. The CDR3 is 14 residues long. Germline V gene data show CDR1 as SQVTM and CDR2 as ANQGSEA. The junction had 7 bases not matched to a gene; V was cut back by 7 bases and J by 2 bases. The CDR3 coding sequence is TGCAGCGGCGGACAGGGGCGGCCCACAGATACGCAGTATTTT. Translated, it gives CSGGQGRPTDTQYF.

This clonotype was detected many times. The rearrangement links TRBV4-3 to TRBJ2-1, with no clear D. V gave up 0 bases and J gave up 9 bases, with 18 bases separating them. Looked up from germline, CDR1 is LGHNA and CDR2 is YSLEER. The CDR3 is 16 amino acids. This CDR3 is CASSQDPVGSSGEQFF. The CDR3 region has the DNA TGCGCCAGCAGCCAAGATCCGGTAGGGTCGTCGGGTGAGCAGTTCTTC.

The chain has TRBV27 and TRBJ1-4, with unresolved D. There are 14 residues in the CDR3. Trimming removed 3 bases from V and 4 bases from J, with 9 bases in between. Germline V gene data show CDR1 as MNHEY and CDR2 as SMNVEV (reference sequence). CDR3 nucleotide sequence: TGTGCCAGCAGTTTGGGTGGAGTTAATGAAAAACTGTTTTTT. Translating it yields CASSLGGVNEKLFF.

J is TRBJ1-4 and V is TRBV19; D is ambiguous. The germline gives CDR1 LNHDA, CDR2 SQIVND (reference sequence). This CDR3 contains 15 residues. The V end was cut by 9 bases, the J end by 0 bases, with 14 bases between. The CDR3 DNA reads TGTGCCAGCGCCTGGGCCGTTGCAACTAATGAAAAACTGTTTTTT. It encodes CASAWAVATNEKLFF.

The CDR3 region is CASRFGLADEQFF. The CDR3 DNA reads as TGTGCCAGCAGATTCGGACTAGCGGATGAGCAGTTCTTC. The J gene is TRBJ2-1, the V gene TRBV5-5; 10 bases align to TRBD2. The germline V gene encodes CDR1 SGHKS and CDR2 YYEKEE (reference sequence). This CDR3 is 13 amino acids long. Germline trimming cut 5 bases from V and 8 bases from J; bases unmatched to any gene: 4.

A few counts support this clonotype. The rearrangement joins TRBV5-5 to TRBJ2-2, with 10 bases identical to TRBD1. Germline V CDR1 and CDR2: SGHKS, YYEKEE (reference sequence). The V segment lost 5 bases and the J segment 3 bases; nucleotides outside the gene matches: 4. The CDR3 loop spans 15 amino acids. DNA of the CDR3: TGTGCCAGCAGGACGACAGGGGGCGACACCGGGGAGCTGTTTTTT. Translated: CASRTTGGDTGELFF. The full variable domain, rest sourced from reference TRBV5-5 and TRBJ2-2, is DAGVTQSPTHLIKTRGQQVTLRCSPISGHKSVSWYQQVLGQGPQFIFQYYEKEERGRGNFPDRFSARQFPNYSSELNVNALLLGDSALYLCASRTTGGDTGELFFGEGSRLTVL.

This clonotype was recorded at least ten times. This rearrangement joins TRBV5-1 to TRBJ2-4; TRBD1 is a possible D gene (6 bases). The CDR3 extends over 14 amino acids. CDR1 and CDR2 from the germline V gene are SGHRS and YFSETQ. V was pared by 4 bases and J by 4 bases, with 12 bases between. CDR3 sequence: CASSPWTEKNIQYF. The CDR3 DNA is TGCGCCAGCAGCCCCTGGACAGAGAAAAACATTCAGTACTTC.

CDR3 sequence reads: CASSPAGSRIGELFF. The CDR3 DNA reads TGTGCCAGCAGCCCCGCCGGGAGTCGCATCGGGGAGCTGTTTTTT. The chain employs TRBV9 and TRBJ2-2, with D possibly TRBD2 on 6 matching bases. The CDR3 has 15 residues. Germline CDR1 and CDR2: SGDLS and YYNGEE. Trimming removed 4 bases from V and 7 bases from J, with 17 bases in between. Looking up the rest from reference TRBV9 and TRBJ2-2 gives the full variable domain: DSGVTQTPKHLITATGQRVTLRCSPRSGDLSVYWYQQSLDQGLQFLIQYYNGEERAKGNILERFSAQQFPDLHSELNLSSLELGDSALYFCASSPAGSRIGELFFGEGSRLTVL.

This clonotype has only a few counts. The V call is TRBV20-1, the J call TRBJ2-5; D remains ambiguous. Deletions cut 3 bases from V and 5 bases from J, with 7 bases between. CDR1 is DFQATT and CDR2 is SNEGSKA in the germline V gene (reference sequence). The CDR3 has 11 residues. In DNA, the CDR3 is TGCAGTGCTAGTCTCTGGGAGACCCAGTACTTC. Translating gives CSASLWETQYF.

This clonotype has only a few counts. The chain couples TRBV20-1 to TRBJ2-7, with D perhaps matching TRBD2 (5 bases). CDR3 length: 12 residues. Germline values: CDR1 DFQATT, CDR2 SNEGSKA (reference sequence). Trimming took off 3 bases at V and 2 bases at J, with 8 bases between the two ends. The CDR3 nucleotides are TGCAGTGCTAGGGACTGGACCTACGAGCAGTACTTC. Translating gives CSARDWTYEQYF.

The chain employs TRBV21-1 and TRBJ2-5; the tabulated D call, TRBD2, remains unverified against the DNA. TRBV21-1 is flagged as a pseudogene. There are 18 residues in the CDR3. CDR3 protein: CASSKDPQGVGAGETQYF. The CDR3 coding sequence is TGTGCCAGCAGCAAAGACCCCCAGGGAGTAGGCGCAGGGGAGACCCAGTACTTC.

This clonotype was seen more than once but under ten times. The chain combines TRBV20-1 with TRBJ1-2; TRBD1 might be the D (5 bases). The CDR3 covers 13 residues. Germline CDR1 is DFQATT and CDR2 is SNEGSKA (reference sequence). Trimming removed 4 bases at V and 4 bases at J, with 13 bases between. In DNA form, the CDR3 reads TGCAGTGCTACGGAGATTGGGACCTATGGCTACACCTTC. Its translation is CSATEIGTYGYTF.

The chain links TRBV10-3 to TRBJ2-2; 7 bases align to TRBD1. The CDR3 has 14 residues. With 6 bases clipped from V and 3 bases from J, the junction kept 4 bases outside the gene matches. Germline V lookup: CDR1 ENHRY, CDR2 SYGVKD. Here the CDR3 reads CAIRTGWDTGELFF. The DNA for the CDR3 is TGTGCCATCAGGACAGGGTGGGACACCGGGGAGCTGTTTTTT.

This clonotype was observed a handful of times. The chain couples TRBV7-2 to TRBJ1-2, with D perhaps matching TRBD1 (5 bases). This CDR3 spans 16 amino acids. Germline V gives CDR1 SGHTA, CDR2 FQGNSA. Trimming shortened V by 0 bases and J by 2 bases, and 13 bases separated the two germline ends. The CDR3 nucleotides are TGTGCCAGCAGCTTAGCCGATCAGGGACGGAACTATGGCTACACCTTC. It is translated as CASSLADQGRNYGYTF.

This clonotype was counted a few times. V gene TRBV4-1 combines with J gene TRBJ2-5; a possible D gene is TRBD2 (6 bases). V dropped 4 bases and J dropped 5 bases, with 17 bases sitting between them. There are 15 residues in the CDR3. Germline V gene sequence: CDR1 MGHRA, CDR2 YSYEKL. CDR3 amino acids: CASSLPGSGGETQYF. The CDR3 nucleotides read TGCGCCAGCAGCCTCCCGGGCTCTGGAGGGGAGACCCAGTACTTC.

Ten or more counts support this clonotype. The chain carries TRBV5-1 and TRBJ2-5, with 8 bases matching TRBD2. Germline V CDR1 and CDR2: SGHRS, YFSETQ. CDR3 length: 15 residues. The V segment lost 7 bases and the J segment 6 bases; nucleotides outside the gene matches: 14. CDR3 loop: CASATTGGAFQTQYF. CDR3 DNA sequence: TGCGCCAGCGCCACGACCGGGGGGGCTTTTCAGACCCAGTACTTC. The variable domain in full, completed from reference TRBV5-1 and TRBJ2-5, reads KAGVTQTPRYLIKTRGQQVTLSCSPISGHRSVSWYQQTPGQGLQFLFEYFSETQRNKGNFPGRFSGRQFSNSRSEMNVSTLELGDSALYLCASATTGGAFQTQYFGPGTRLLVL.

Turning to this clonotype: This may arise from a read error, as a much more abundant clone is one base away. The genes are TRBV9 and TRBJ2-3; 11 bases match TRBD2. The germline V gene has CDR1 SGDLS and CDR2 YYNGEE. The CDR3 is 16 residues long. The CDR3 coding sequence is TGTGTCAGCAGCGCGTATAGCGGGGGGGCCGAAGATACGCAGTATTTT. This codes for CVSSAYSGGAEDTQYF.